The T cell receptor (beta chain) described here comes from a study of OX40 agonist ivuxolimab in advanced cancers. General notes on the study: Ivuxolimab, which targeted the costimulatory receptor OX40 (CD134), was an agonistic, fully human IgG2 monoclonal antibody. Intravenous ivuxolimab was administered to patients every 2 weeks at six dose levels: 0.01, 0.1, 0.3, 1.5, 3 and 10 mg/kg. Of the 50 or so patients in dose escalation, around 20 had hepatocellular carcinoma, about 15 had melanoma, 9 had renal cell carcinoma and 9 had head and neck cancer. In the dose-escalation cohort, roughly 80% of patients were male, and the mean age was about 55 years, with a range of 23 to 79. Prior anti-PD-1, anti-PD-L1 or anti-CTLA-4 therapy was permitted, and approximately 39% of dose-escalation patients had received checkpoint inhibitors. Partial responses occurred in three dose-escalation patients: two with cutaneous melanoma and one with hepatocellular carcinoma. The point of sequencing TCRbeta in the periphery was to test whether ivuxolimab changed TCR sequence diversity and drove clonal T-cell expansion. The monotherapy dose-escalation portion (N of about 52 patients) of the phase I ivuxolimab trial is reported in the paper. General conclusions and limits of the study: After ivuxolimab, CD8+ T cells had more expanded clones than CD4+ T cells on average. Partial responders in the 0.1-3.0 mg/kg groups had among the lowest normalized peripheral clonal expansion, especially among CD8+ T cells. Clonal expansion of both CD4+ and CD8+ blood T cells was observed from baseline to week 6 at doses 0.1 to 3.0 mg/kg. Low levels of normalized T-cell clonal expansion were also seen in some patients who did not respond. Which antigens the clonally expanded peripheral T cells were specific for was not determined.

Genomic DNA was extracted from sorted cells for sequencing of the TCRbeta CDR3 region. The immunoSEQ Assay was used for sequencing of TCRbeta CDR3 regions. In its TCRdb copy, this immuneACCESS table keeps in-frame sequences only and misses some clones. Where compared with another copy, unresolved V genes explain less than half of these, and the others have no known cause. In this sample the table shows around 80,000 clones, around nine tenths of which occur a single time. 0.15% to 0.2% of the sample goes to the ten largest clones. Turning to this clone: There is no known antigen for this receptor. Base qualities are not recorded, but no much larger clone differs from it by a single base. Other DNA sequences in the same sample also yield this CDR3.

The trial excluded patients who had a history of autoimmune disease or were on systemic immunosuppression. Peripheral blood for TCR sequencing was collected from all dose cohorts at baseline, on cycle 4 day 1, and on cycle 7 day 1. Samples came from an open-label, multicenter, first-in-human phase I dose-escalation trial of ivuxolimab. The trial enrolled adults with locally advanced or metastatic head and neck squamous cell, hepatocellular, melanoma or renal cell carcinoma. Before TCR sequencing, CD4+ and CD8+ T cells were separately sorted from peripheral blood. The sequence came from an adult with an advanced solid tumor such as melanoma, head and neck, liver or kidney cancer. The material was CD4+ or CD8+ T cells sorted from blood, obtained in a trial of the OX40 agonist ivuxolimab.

The DNA sequence is as follows: TGTGCCAGCAGCTTTCGGGGGTACGAGCAGTACTTC. Its protein product is CASSFRGYEQYF. The chain is encoded by TRBV7-9 joined to TRBJ2-7, and TRBD2 may be the D gene, going by 6 matching bases. Based on the germline V gene (reference sequence), the CDR1 and CDR2 sequences are SEHNR and FQNEAQ. The CDR3, cysteine through phenylalanine, is 12 amino acids long. Just the 36-base CDR3 DNA is kept, in frame starting at base 1. V sheds 3 bases and J sheds 4 bases, leaving 7 bases between their ends.